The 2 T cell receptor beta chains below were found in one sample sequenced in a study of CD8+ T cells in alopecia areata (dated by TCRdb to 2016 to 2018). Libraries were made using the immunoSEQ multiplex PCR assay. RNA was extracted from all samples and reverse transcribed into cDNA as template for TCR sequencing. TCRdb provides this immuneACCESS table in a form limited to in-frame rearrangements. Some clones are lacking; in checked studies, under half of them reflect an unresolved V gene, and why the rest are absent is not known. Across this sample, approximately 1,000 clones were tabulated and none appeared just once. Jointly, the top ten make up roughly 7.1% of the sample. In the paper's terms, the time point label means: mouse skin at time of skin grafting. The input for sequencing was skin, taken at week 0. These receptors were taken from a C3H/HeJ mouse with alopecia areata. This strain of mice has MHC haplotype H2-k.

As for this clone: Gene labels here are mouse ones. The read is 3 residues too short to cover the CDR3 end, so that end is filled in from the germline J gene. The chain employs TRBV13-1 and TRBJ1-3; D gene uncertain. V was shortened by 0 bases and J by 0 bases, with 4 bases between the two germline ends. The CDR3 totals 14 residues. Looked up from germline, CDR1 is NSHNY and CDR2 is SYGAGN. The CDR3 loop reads CASSDDISGNTLYF. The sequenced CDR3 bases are TGTGCCAGCAGTGATGACATTTCTGGAAATACG.

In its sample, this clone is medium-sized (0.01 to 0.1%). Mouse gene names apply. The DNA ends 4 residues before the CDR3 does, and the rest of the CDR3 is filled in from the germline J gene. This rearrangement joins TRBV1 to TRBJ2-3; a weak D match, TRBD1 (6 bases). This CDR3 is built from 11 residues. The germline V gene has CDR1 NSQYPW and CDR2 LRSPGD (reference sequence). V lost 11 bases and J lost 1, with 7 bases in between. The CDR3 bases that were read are TGCACCCACAGGGGTGCAGAA. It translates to CTHRGAE. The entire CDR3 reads CTHRGAETLYF.